This record looks at one T cell receptor beta chain sequence and its context. Some clones are missing from TCRdb's copy, which holds only in-frame ones; the method was immunoSEQ multiplex PCR. The sample carries some 200,000 clones, 70% to 90% recorded once. V lost 8 bases and J 3 bases, leaving 10 bases between the germline ends. The CDR3 sequence is 11 residues long. Per germline, CDR1 DFQATT and CDR2 SNEGSKA (reference sequence). These data originate in a study of blood T cell repertoires in COVID-19. This chain uses TRBV20-1 with TRBJ2-5; weak D call: TRBD2 (5 bases). The TCR comes from a man aged 40-49 years with active or convalescent COVID-19. The specimen sequenced was peripheral blood. The CDR3 protein is CSSGVKETQYF. The CDR3 coding sequence is TGCAGTTCCGGGGTCAAAGAGACCCAGTACTTC.